Below, 15 T cell receptor beta chains from the same sample are listed, as sequenced in a study of T cell repertoires in cytomegalovirus infection. MiXCR was run by TCRdb on the reads, yielding one entry per CDR3 protein. The profile shows about 900,000 distinct CDR3 sequences, roughly 31% of them singletons. The antigens these receptors bind are not known. Here the sequenced sample was cultured CD8+ T cells from PBMCs, taken from culture after CMV antigen stimulation. The receptors stem from a human donor in good health (CMV status not recorded). Some clones in this sample may be carry-over from other donors' samples.

Only a few counts were recorded for this clonotype. The V gene is TRBV20-1, the J gene TRBJ1-5; D is possibly TRBD1 (5 bases). Trimming stripped 0 bases from V and 5 bases from J, with 14 bases between. The germline V gene has CDR1 DFQATT and CDR2 SNEGSKA (reference sequence). This CDR3 spans 15 amino acids. The chain's CDR3 is CSARDLGHKYQPQHF. The CDR3 DNA follows: TGCAGTGCTAGAGATCTAGGACATAAATATCAGCCCCAGCATTTT.

This clonotype occurred a few times. The J gene is TRBJ1-2, the V gene TRBV19; TRBD1 might be the D (6 bases). Germline CDR1 is LNHDA and CDR2 is SQIVND (reference sequence). CDR3 length: 11 residues. V gave up 9 bases and J gave up 5 bases, with 10 bases separating them. CDR3: CASYQGYGYTF. The CDR3 DNA is TGTGCCAGCTATCAGGGGTATGGCTACACCTTC.

This clonotype was picked up a small number of times. J is TRBJ2-1 and V is TRBV14; possibly TRBD1 for D (7 bases). Germline assignment: CDR1 SGHDN and CDR2 FVKESK. This CDR3 has 16 amino acids. Trimming stripped 4 bases from V and 8 bases from J, with 21 bases between. CDR3 bases: TGTGCCAGCAGCCCTGGCGGGACAGACCTCCCGGATGAGCAGTTCTTC. Translated: CASSPGGTDLPDEQFF.

The chain is built from TRBV27 and TRBJ2-3; D is ambiguous. CDR1 and CDR2 from the germline V gene are MNHEY and SMNVEV (reference sequence). V was pared by 2 bases and J by 2 bases, with 8 bases between. This CDR3 region has 14 residues. CDR3 sequence: CASSLVGTTDTQYF. Here the CDR3 DNA reads TGTGCCAGCAGTTTAGTCGGTACCACAGATACGCAGTATTTT.

This clonotype has more than one count but fewer than ten. This rearrangement joins TRBV10-3 to TRBJ1-5; D perhaps matches TRBD1 (6 bases). V lost 3 bases and J lost 11, with 14 bases in between. The CDR3 length is 13 residues. The germline V gene encodes CDR1 ENHRY and CDR2 SYGVKD. CDR3 sequence reads: CAISEGGVKAQHF. CDR3 DNA sequence: TGTGCCATCAGTGAAGGGGGGGTCAAGGCCCAGCATTTT.

This clonotype came up many times. V is TRBV7-2 and J is TRBJ2-3; 8 bases map to TRBD2. The trim removed 5 bases at V and 0 bases at J, leaving 4 bases unmatched. Germline V gene sequence: CDR1 SGHTA, CDR2 FQGNSA. The CDR3 is 15 residues long. The CDR3 nucleotides are TGTGCCAGCAGCGTTAGCGGGGCGAGCACAGATACGCAGTATTTT. The encoded protein is CASSVSGASTDTQYF.

V is TRBV20-1 and J is TRBJ1-2; weak D call: TRBD1 (5 bases). Germline CDR1 reads DFQATT; CDR2 reads SNEGSKA (reference sequence). CDR3 length: 15 amino acids. V was shortened by 6 bases and J by 2 bases, with 19 bases between the two germline ends. The CDR3 nucleotides read TGCAGTGCCCCCTTGCAGGACATCCACAACTATGGCTACACCTTC. The encoded protein is CSAPLQDIHNYGYTF.

A note on this clonotype: One junction end does not reproduce the germline sequence, and a read error may be involved. The rearrangement links TRBV4-3 to TRBJ2-2; perhaps TRBD2 as D (5 bases). Germline lookup yields CDR1 LGHNA and CDR2 YSLEER. This CDR3 is built from 16 residues. CDR3 protein: CASSQDRLKNTGEPFF. DNA of the CDR3: TGCGCCAGCAGCCAAGATCGGCTGAAGAACACCGGGGAGCCGTTTTTT.

The rearrangement joins TRBV2 to TRBJ1-4, with 7 nucleotides matching TRBD1. V trimming: 7 bases; J trimming: 1 base; junction bases outside the gene matches: 3. The V gene's germline CDR1 is SNHLY and CDR2 FYNNEI. This CDR3 spans 14 amino acids. CDR3 residues: CASNTGETNEKLFF. The CDR3 DNA sequence: TGTGCCAGCAACACAGGGGAAACTAATGAAAAACTGTTTTTT. The full variable domain, rest sourced from reference TRBV2 and TRBJ1-4, is EPEVTQTPSHQVTQMGQEVILRCVPISNHLYFYWYRQILGQKVEFLVSFYNNEISEKSEIFDDQFSVERPDGSNFTLKIRSTKLEDSAMYFCASNTGETNEKLFFGSGTQLSVL.

This clonotype has a handful of counts. This rearrangement joins TRBV29-1 to TRBJ2-7; tentative D call: TRBD1 (6 bases). The CDR3 contains 15 residues. Trimming left V 4 bases short and J 2 bases short, with 18 bases between. Germline V gives CDR1 SQVTM, CDR2 ANQGSEA. CDR3 amino acids: CSVGDRRVPPYEQYV. CDR3 nucleotides: TGCAGCGTTGGTGACAGGAGAGTTCCGCCCTACGAGCAGTACGTC.

This clonotype showed up just a few times. This chain uses TRBV6-2 or TRBV6-3 with TRBJ1-1; no definite D call. Trimming took 5 bases from V and 5 from J, leaving 9 bases between them. The CDR3 spans 12 residues. Germline assignment: CDR1 MNHEY and CDR2 SVGEGT. The CDR3 reads CASSIKGTEAFF. In DNA, the CDR3 is TGTGCCAGCAGTATCAAGGGTACTGAAGCTTTCTTT.

At least ten counts were recorded for this clonotype. V usage is TRBV7-9 and J usage is TRBJ2-7; weak D call: TRBD1 (6 bases). V gave up 4 bases and J gave up 4 bases, with 11 bases separating them. The CDR3 length is 13 residues. Germline V gives CDR1 SEHNR, CDR2 FQNEAQ (reference sequence). This CDR3 is CASSSPDSYEQYV. As DNA, the CDR3 is TGTGCCAGCAGCTCCCCGGACAGTTACGAGCAGTACGTC.

V is TRBV27 and J is TRBJ2-7; 7 nucleotides match TRBD1. After removal of 4 bases from V and 3 bases from J, the junction contained 6 bases not matched to a gene. CDR1 is MNHEY and CDR2 is SMNVEV in the germline V gene (reference sequence). The CDR3 runs to 14 residues. In nucleotides, the CDR3 is TGTGCCAGCAGTTCGAGGACAGGTGTCTACGAGCAGTACTTC. This codes for CASSSRTGVYEQYF.

As for this clonotype: The junction departs from the called germline gene at one end, perhaps through a read error. The chain links TRBV2 to TRBJ1-5; weak D call: TRBD1 (5 bases). The germline V gene encodes CDR1 SNHLY and CDR2 FYNNEI. This CDR3 comprises 17 residues. CDR3 sequence reads: CANSVSTGLLSNQPQHF. CDR3 sequence (DNA): TGTGCCAACAGTGTCTCCACAGGCCTTTTAAGCAATCAGCCCCAGCATTTT.

This chain links TRBV18 with TRBJ1-6; 7 bases agree with TRBD1. This CDR3 spans 14 amino acids. Per the germline V gene, CDR1 is KGHSH and CDR2 is LQKENI. V lost 5 bases, J lost 9 bases, and 7 bases stayed unmatched. CDR3 loop: CASSIDRDISPLHF. The CDR3 DNA reads as TGTGCCAGCTCAATTGACAGGGACATTTCACCCCTCCACTTT.